This T cell receptor (beta chain) was obtained from a study of blood T cell repertoires in COVID-19. Study summary: The United States, Italy and Spain supplied acute and convalescent COVID-19 samples. Sample material is recorded as cDNA or gDNA derived from T cells, B-cell-depleted T cells, or PBMCs.

The CDR3 extends over 14 amino acids. V was cut by 1 base and J by 0 bases, with 7 bases left in between. Germline V lookup: CDR1 SGHAT, CDR2 FQNNGV. Source study methods: Cell counts per sample came from amplifying reference gene primers. The repertoire was sequenced with immunoSEQ multiplex PCR; TCRdb's copy has only in-frame clones and lacks some. The DNA was the basis for D and trimming; V, J and clone size are from that table. The profile covers 95,000 to 150,000 clones, with 80% appearing a single time and under 20% taken by the ten largest. This clone was counted only a few times. The chain is built from TRBV11-2 and TRBJ2-7; no reliable D call. The sequenced sample consisted of peripheral blood. The receptor was derived from a man aged 55 to 70 with active or convalescent COVID-19. The CDR3 DNA is TGTGCCAGCAGCTTAGTAGCCCTCTCCTACGAGCAGTACTTC. Protein: CASSLVALSYEQYF.